This TCR beta chain came from a study of early T cells in non-severe SARS-CoV-2 infection. Across the study: Chains were unpaired, as sequencing was done on bulk RNA from unsorted whole blood.

Germline V lookup: CDR1 SNHLY, CDR2 FYNNEI. CDR3 length: 12 amino acids. Trimming shortened V by 2 bases and J by 6 bases, and 8 bases separated the two germline ends. The sample holds a few counts of this clonotype. Unique molecular identifiers (one per individual cDNA molecule) were attached. A single record per CDR3 protein comes from TCRdb applying MiXCR to the 5' RACE reads. This sample has 80,000 to 95,000 distinct CDR3 sequences, with about 13% found just once. The rearrangement joins TRBV2 to TRBJ2-7; D assignment may be TRBD1 or TRBD2 (6 bases each). The sample consisted of whole blood. This receptor was taken from an adult who was a healthcare worker with PCR-confirmed SARS-CoV-2 infection or an uninfected control (not recorded which). CDR3 residues: CASSERGLEQYF. CDR3 sequence (DNA): TGTGCCAGCAGTGAACGGGGGCTCGAGCAGTACTTC.